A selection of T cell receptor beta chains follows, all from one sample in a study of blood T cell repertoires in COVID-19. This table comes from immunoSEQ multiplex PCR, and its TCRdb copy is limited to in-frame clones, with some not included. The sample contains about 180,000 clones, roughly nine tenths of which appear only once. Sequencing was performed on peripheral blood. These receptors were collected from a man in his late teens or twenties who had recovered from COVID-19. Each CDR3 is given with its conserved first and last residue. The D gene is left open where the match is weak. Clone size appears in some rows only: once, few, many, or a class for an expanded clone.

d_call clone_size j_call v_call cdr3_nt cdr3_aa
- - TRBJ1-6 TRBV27 TGTGCCAGCAGAAAGGGGGAATCCTATAATTCACCCCTCCACTTT CASRKGESYNSPLHF
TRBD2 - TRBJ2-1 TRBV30 TGTGCCTGGGGATTAGCGGGAGGGCCCTACAATGAGCAGTTCTTC CAWGLAGGPYNEQFF
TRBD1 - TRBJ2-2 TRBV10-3 TGTGCCATCAGGACAGGGGGAAGTGGGGAGCTGTTTTTT CAIRTGGSGELFF
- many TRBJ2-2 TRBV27 TGTGCCAGCCGCCCCTCAGGGGTGCATAGGACCGGGGAGCTGTTTTTT CASRPSGVHRTGELFF
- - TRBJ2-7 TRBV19 TGTGCCAGTAGTATGGTGGGACACGGGACGAACGAGCAGTACTTC CASSMVGHGTNEQYF
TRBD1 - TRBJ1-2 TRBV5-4 TGTGCCAGCAGCATTACAGGGGGCGATAACTATGGCTACACCTTC CASSITGGDNYGYTF
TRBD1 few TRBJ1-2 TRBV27 TGTGCCAGCAGTCCAAACGTCGGGACAGCCTATGGCTACACCTTC CASSPNVGTAYGYTF
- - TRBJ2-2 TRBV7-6 TGTGCCAGCAGCAAAACGGCGGCCCGGCCGGGTGGCACCGGGGAGCTGTTTTTT CASSKTAARPGGTGELFF
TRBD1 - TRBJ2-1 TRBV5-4 TGTGCCAGCACCCAACGGGACAGGGCTCGCAATGAGCAGTTCTTC CASTQRDRARNEQFF
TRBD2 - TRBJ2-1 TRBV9 TGTGCCAGCAGCGATTTAGCGGGGAGCTCCTACAATGAGCAGTTCTTC CASSDLAGSSYNEQFF
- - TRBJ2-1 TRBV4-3 TGCGCCAGCAGCCAAGACGCTAGCCGGACCTACAATGAGCAGTTCTTC CASSQDASRTYNEQFF
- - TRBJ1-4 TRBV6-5 TGTGCCAGCAGCAAAGTCACGGGTGAAAAACTGTTTTTT CASSKVTGEKLFF
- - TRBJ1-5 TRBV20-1 TGCAGTGCTAGTCCCCCGGACAATAGCAATCAGCCCCAGCATTTT CSASPPDNSNQPQHF
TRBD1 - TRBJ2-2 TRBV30 TGTGCCTGGAGCGATGGGGGACAGGTAGCCGGGGAGCTGTTTTTT CAWSDGGQVAGELFF
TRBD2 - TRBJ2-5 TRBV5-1 TGCGCCAGCAGCACCTCGGCGGGAGGGCCTTATGTGAAGACCCAGTACTTC CASSTSAGGPYVKTQYF
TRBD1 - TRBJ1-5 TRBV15 TGTGCCACCAGCAACTCTCTAGACAGGGTGGTGGAGCCCCAGCATTTT CATSNSLDRVVEPQHF
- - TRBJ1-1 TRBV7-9 TGTGCCAGCAGCTCCACCTTCAAGAGGAACACTGAAGCTTTCTTT CASSSTFKRNTEAFF
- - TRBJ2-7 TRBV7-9 TGTGCCAGCAGCTTACAGGGGTACGAGCAGTACTTC CASSLQGYEQYF
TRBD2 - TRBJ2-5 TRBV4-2 TGTGCCAGCAGCCAAGATACTAGCGGGAGGGCCCAAGAGACCCAGTACTTC CASSQDTSGRAQETQYF
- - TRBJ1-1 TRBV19 TGTGCCAGTAGTATGCTGGGTGAGGTGTATGCTTTCTTT CASSMLGEVYAFF